A selection of T cell receptor beta chains follows, all from one sample in a study of human T cells and chemical hapten exposure. TCRdb reprocessed the RACE reads with MiXCR, giving one entry per CDR3 protein. The sample includes 35,000 to 45,000 distinct CDR3 sequences, approximately 9.6% of them seen just once. Sequenced here: whole blood, sampled in connection with sensitization to the hapten diphenylcyclopropenone (DPC). All receptors derive from a woman in her 30s with alopecia areata. Some clones in this sample may be carry-over from other donors' samples. Each CDR3 is given with its conserved first and last residue. D genes are given only for firm matches. Expanded clones get a size class; other rows say once, few or many, or leave the size out.

abundance: .
v_gene: TRBV7-2
d_gene: TRBD2
j_gene: TRBJ2-3
CDR3aa: CASSLRRGAFTDTQYF
CDR3nt: TGTGCCAGCAGCTTAAGGCGGGGGGCCTTCACAGATACGCAGTATTTT

abundance: .
v_gene: TRBV7-8
d_gene: .
j_gene: TRBJ1-6
CDR3aa: CASSLGSTGAYNSPLHF
CDR3nt: TGTGCCAGCAGCTTAGGCTCGACAGGCGCCTATAATTCACCCCTCCACTTT

abundance: few
v_gene: TRBV7-8
d_gene: .
j_gene: TRBJ2-6
CDR3aa: CASSFNGQAFSGANVLTF
CDR3nt: TGTGCCAGCAGCTTTAACGGGCAGGCCTTCTCTGGGGCCAACGTCCTGACTTTC

abundance: .
v_gene: TRBV6-5
d_gene: .
j_gene: TRBJ2-2
CDR3aa: CASRTGTANTGELFF
CDR3nt: TGTGCCAGCAGAACGGGGACCGCGAACACCGGGGAGCTGTTTTTT

abundance: few
v_gene: TRBV12-3/TRBV12-4
d_gene: TRBD2
j_gene: TRBJ2-1
CDR3aa: CASSFLAGGDNEQFF
CDR3nt: TGTGCCAGCAGTTTTCTAGCGGGGGGGGACAATGAGCAGTTCTTC

abundance: many
v_gene: TRBV6-6
d_gene: TRBD1
j_gene: TRBJ2-3
CDR3aa: CASSTGQGSTDTQYF
CDR3nt: TGTGCCAGCAGTACTGGACAGGGTAGCACAGATACGCAGTATTTT

abundance: few
v_gene: TRBV6-1
d_gene: TRBD1
j_gene: TRBJ2-5
CDR3aa: CASSDPDREETQYF
CDR3nt: TGTGCCAGCAGTGACCCGGACAGGGAGGAGACCCAGTACTTC

abundance: .
v_gene: TRBV11-2
d_gene: .
j_gene: TRBJ2-1
CDR3aa: CASSLSDSYNEQFF
CDR3nt: TGTGCCAGCAGCCTGTCCGACAGCTACAATGAGCAGTTCTTC

abundance: many
v_gene: TRBV28
d_gene: .
j_gene: TRBJ2-7
CDR3aa: CASSLRAFPAYEQYF
CDR3nt: TGTGCCAGCAGTTTAAGGGCCTTTCCGGCTTACGAGCAGTACTTC

abundance: few
v_gene: TRBV9
d_gene: TRBD2
j_gene: TRBJ2-1
CDR3aa: CASSVGFTRLAGGIALNEQFF
CDR3nt: TGTGCCAGCAGCGTAGGGTTTACGAGACTAGCGGGGGGAATAGCCCTCAATGAGCAGTTCTTC

abundance: few
v_gene: TRBV10-3
d_gene: TRBD2
j_gene: TRBJ2-7
CDR3aa: CAISESTRGGTSYEQYF
CDR3nt: TGTGCCATCAGTGAGTCGACTCGCGGGGGGACCTCCTACGAGCAGTACTTC

abundance: .
v_gene: TRBV30
d_gene: .
j_gene: TRBJ1-5
CDR3aa: CAWRSPRGSNQPQHF
CDR3nt: TGTGCCTGGAGAAGCCCCAGGGGTAGCAATCAGCCCCAGCATTTT

abundance: .
v_gene: TRBV7-3
d_gene: TRBD1
j_gene: TRBJ2-5
CDR3aa: CASSSTGGQGGETQYF
CDR3nt: TGTGCCAGCAGCTCCACGGGGGGACAGGGAGGAGAGACCCAGTACTTC

abundance: many
v_gene: TRBV6-2/TRBV6-3
d_gene: .
j_gene: TRBJ1-5
CDR3aa: CASSSPGGEPQHF
CDR3nt: TGTGCCAGCAGTTCCCCGGGAGGGGAGCCCCAGCATTTT

abundance: .
v_gene: TRBV5-1
d_gene: .
j_gene: TRBJ2-2
CDR3aa: CASSLQGTGELFF
CDR3nt: TGCGCCAGCAGCTTACAGGGTACCGGGGAGCTGTTTTTT

abundance: .
v_gene: TRBV4-2
d_gene: TRBD2
j_gene: TRBJ2-7
CDR3aa: CASSQDSRAGGQYEQYF
CDR3nt: TGTGCCAGCAGCCAAGACTCTAGAGCGGGGGGTCAATACGAGCAGTACTTC

abundance: .
v_gene: TRBV29-1
d_gene: .
j_gene: TRBJ2-7
CDR3aa: CSVSYFGRGPEQYF
CDR3nt: TGCAGCGTGTCCTACTTTGGAAGGGGTCCCGAGCAGTACTTC

abundance: .
v_gene: TRBV11-1
d_gene: TRBD1
j_gene: TRBJ1-6
CDR3aa: CASSLTRQGSNSPLHF
CDR3nt: TGTGCCAGCAGCTTAACCCGACAGGGGTCTAATTCACCCCTCCACTTT

abundance: many
v_gene: TRBV14
d_gene: .
j_gene: TRBJ2-1
CDR3aa: CASSQDQIGAVIYNEQFF
CDR3nt: TGTGCCAGCAGCCAAGATCAAATCGGCGCAGTCATCTACAATGAGCAGTTCTTC

abundance: .
v_gene: TRBV7-8
d_gene: .
j_gene: TRBJ2-3
CDR3aa: CASSLATRDTQYF
CDR3nt: TGTGCCAGCAGCTTAGCGACTAGAGATACGCAGTATTTT

abundance: .
v_gene: TRBV7-9
d_gene: TRBD1
j_gene: TRBJ2-5
CDR3aa: CASSFNDREETQYF
CDR3nt: TGTGCCAGCAGCTTCAATGACAGGGAGGAGACCCAGTACTTC

abundance: many
v_gene: TRBV7-2
d_gene: .
j_gene: TRBJ1-4
CDR3aa: CASSFGVLSGEKLFF
CDR3nt: TGTGCCAGCAGCTTCGGTGTTCTCTCAGGTGAAAAACTGTTTTTT

abundance: many
v_gene: TRBV5-1
d_gene: TRBD1
j_gene: TRBJ2-3
CDR3aa: CASSKRQGGSTDTQYF
CDR3nt: TGCGCCAGCAGCAAAAGACAGGGCGGTTCCACAGATACGCAGTATTTT

abundance: few
v_gene: TRBV7-2
d_gene: .
j_gene: TRBJ1-6
CDR3aa: CASSLISRGAHSPLHF
CDR3nt: TGTGCCAGCAGCTTAATCTCTCGGGGGGCTCATTCACCCCTCCACTTT

abundance: few
v_gene: TRBV6-6
d_gene: .
j_gene: TRBJ2-3
CDR3aa: CASSSTPGGILSTDTQYF
CDR3nt: TGTGCCAGCAGTTCCACTCCTGGAGGGATACTTAGCACAGATACGCAGTATTTT

abundance: .
v_gene: TRBV12-3/TRBV12-4
d_gene: .
j_gene: TRBJ2-3
CDR3aa: CASIPGPPLTDTQYF
CDR3nt: TGTGCCAGCATCCCGGGCCCACCCCTCACAGATACGCAGTATTTT

abundance: .
v_gene: TRBV9
d_gene: TRBD2
j_gene: TRBJ2-3
CDR3aa: CASSVVQGLADTQYF
CDR3nt: TGTGCCAGCAGCGTAGTCCAGGGACTAGCAGATACGCAGTATTTT

abundance: many
v_gene: TRBV4-3
d_gene: .
j_gene: TRBJ2-2
CDR3aa: CASSQDRGLNTGELFF
CDR3nt: TGCGCCAGCAGCCAAGATCGGGGATTGAACACCGGGGAGCTGTTTTTT

abundance: many
v_gene: TRBV20-1
d_gene: .
j_gene: TRBJ2-5
CDR3aa: CSARGQGIYLETQYF
CDR3nt: TGCAGTGCTAGGGGGCAGGGAATTTATCTAGAGACCCAGTACTTC

abundance: few
v_gene: TRBV7-2
d_gene: .
j_gene: TRBJ2-5
CDR3aa: CASSLVAETQYF
CDR3nt: TGTGCCAGCAGCTTAGTGGCGGAGACCCAGTACTTC

abundance: many
v_gene: TRBV12-3/TRBV12-4
d_gene: .
j_gene: TRBJ1-3
CDR3aa: CASCASGTSGNTIYF
CDR3nt: TGTGCCAGCTGCGCTTCAGGGACCTCTGGAAACACCATATATTTT

abundance: .
v_gene: TRBV7-2
d_gene: .
j_gene: TRBJ2-3
CDR3aa: CASSPKETDTQYF
CDR3nt: TGTGCCAGCAGCCCCAAGGAGACAGATACGCAGTATTTT

abundance: .
v_gene: TRBV5-5
d_gene: .
j_gene: TRBJ1-5
CDR3aa: CASSRTGWANQPQHF
CDR3nt: TGTGCCAGCAGCCGAACAGGGTGGGCTAATCAGCCCCAGCATTTT

abundance: medium-sized
v_gene: TRBV7-6
d_gene: TRBD2
j_gene: TRBJ2-3
CDR3aa: CASSTSGGVADTQYF
CDR3nt: TGTGCCAGCAGCACTAGCGGGGGAGTCGCAGATACGCAGTATTTT

abundance: medium-sized
v_gene: TRBV7-2
d_gene: TRBD2
j_gene: TRBJ2-2
CDR3aa: CASSFQRGGNGELFF
CDR3nt: TGTGCCAGCAGCTTTCAGCGGGGGGGTAACGGGGAGCTGTTTTTT

abundance: many
v_gene: TRBV20-1
d_gene: TRBD2
j_gene: TRBJ2-4
CDR3aa: CSAVTSVVNIQYF
CDR3nt: TGCAGTGCCGTGACTAGCGTGGTGAACATTCAGTACTTC

abundance: .
v_gene: TRBV6-2/TRBV6-3
d_gene: .
j_gene: TRBJ1-1
CDR3aa: CATQKFTEAFF
CDR3nt: TGTGCCACCCAGAAATTCACTGAAGCTTTCTTT

abundance: .
v_gene: TRBV4-3
d_gene: .
j_gene: TRBJ2-7
CDR3aa: CASSQSTGLFYEQYF
CDR3nt: TGCGCCAGCAGCCAATCGACAGGTCTCTTCTACGAGCAGTACTTC

abundance: few
v_gene: TRBV7-2
d_gene: TRBD1
j_gene: TRBJ2-1
CDR3aa: CASSPRQGPSNEQFF
CDR3nt: TGTGCCAGCAGCCCCCGACAGGGTCCAAGCAATGAGCAGTTCTTC

abundance: many
v_gene: TRBV19
d_gene: .
j_gene: TRBJ1-2
CDR3aa: CASSQNAGVIGYTF
CDR3nt: TGTGCCAGTAGCCAAAACGCGGGGGTTATTGGCTACACCTTC

abundance: medium-sized
v_gene: TRBV7-9
d_gene: .
j_gene: TRBJ2-3
CDR3aa: CASSPKGPDTQYF
CDR3nt: TGTGCCAGCAGCCCCAAAGGGCCAGATACGCAGTATTTT

abundance: few
v_gene: TRBV4-2
d_gene: TRBD2
j_gene: TRBJ2-5
CDR3aa: CASSQVLSGAAETQYF
CDR3nt: TGTGCCAGCAGCCAAGTTCTTAGCGGGGCGGCAGAGACCCAGTACTTC

abundance: many
v_gene: TRBV7-2
d_gene: .
j_gene: TRBJ2-3
CDR3aa: CASTYRGDTQYF
CDR3nt: TGTGCCAGCACCTACAGAGGGGATACGCAGTATTTT

abundance: many
v_gene: TRBV24-1
d_gene: .
j_gene: TRBJ1-2
CDR3aa: CATSDLTEPGYTF
CDR3nt: TGTGCCACCAGTGATTTGACGGAACCGGGCTACACCTTC

abundance: many
v_gene: TRBV6-5
d_gene: .
j_gene: TRBJ2-7
CDR3aa: CASSSRNTGSPQYF
CDR3nt: TGTGCCAGCAGTTCCCGAAATACAGGGTCTCCGCAGTACTTC

abundance: .
v_gene: TRBV7-6
d_gene: TRBD1
j_gene: TRBJ2-7
CDR3aa: CASSSYRGREQYF
CDR3nt: TGTGCCAGCAGCTCTTACAGGGGGCGCGAGCAGTACTTC

abundance: .
v_gene: TRBV29-1
d_gene: TRBD1
j_gene: TRBJ2-2
CDR3aa: CSVGGPGQGRELFF
CDR3nt: TGCAGCGTTGGGGGTCCCGGACAGGGACGGGAGCTGTTTTTT